Below, 5 T cell receptor beta chains from the same sample are listed, as sequenced in a study of blood T cell repertoires in COVID-19. Measured with immunoSEQ multiplex PCR; TCRdb has only the in-frame clones, and not every one. The sample lists around 150,000 clones, about nine tenths occurring once. The material sequenced was peripheral blood. All receptors derive from a woman aged 55-75 years with active or convalescent COVID-19.

In this sample, this clone turned up once. The chain couples TRBV6-5 to TRBJ1-2; tentatively, D is TRBD1 (6 bases). The CDR3 is 14 amino acids. The germline V gene encodes CDR1 MNHEY and CDR2 SVGAGI. V lost 6 bases and J lost 4, with 15 bases in between. In DNA, the CDR3 is TGTGCCAGCAGCGAGGGGGGGGCAAGCTATGGCTACACCTTC. As protein: CASSEGGASYGYTF.

The chain joins TRBV29-1 to TRBJ2-1; 7 bases are a match to TRBD2. This CDR3 spans 14 amino acids. CDR1 is SQVTM, CDR2 ANQGSEA, per germline. Trimming at V came to 5 bases and at J to 7 bases, leaving 11 bases not matched to a gene. CDR3 nucleotides: TGCAGCGTTCCCACTAGCGCCCTGGGGAATGAGCAGTTCTTC. Residues: CSVPTSALGNEQFF.

V is TRBV19 and J is TRBJ1-2, with a tentative D call TRBD1 (5 bases). The CDR3 runs to 17 residues. The germline gives CDR1 LNHDA, CDR2 SQIVND (reference sequence). Trimming left V 9 bases short and J 0 bases short, with 23 bases between. CDR3 sequence (DNA): TGTGCCAGCACCGAAGGGGATGTGTGGAGCGCTAACTATGGCTACACCTTC. It specifies CASTEGDVWSANYGYTF.

V gene TRBV21-1 combines with J gene TRBJ1-1. TRBV21-1 is tagged as a pseudogene. This CDR3 is 18 amino acids long. The CDR3 coding sequence is TGTGCCAGCAGCTCGTATCAGGGAGGGTTTAACGGTTGGACTGAAGCTTTCTTT. It translates to CASSSYQGGFNGWTEAFF.

V usage is TRBV3-1 (or the pseudogene TRBV3-2) and J usage is TRBJ1-1; a possible D gene is TRBD1 (5 bases). V was pared by 1 base and J by 1 base, with 10 bases between. CDR1 is LGHDT, CDR2 YNNKEL, per germline (reference sequence). The CDR3 runs 15 residues. The CDR3 DNA follows: TGTGCCAGCAGCCAAGTCTGGGGGGGGAACACTGAAGCTTTCTTT. This gives the protein CASSQVWGGNTEAFF.